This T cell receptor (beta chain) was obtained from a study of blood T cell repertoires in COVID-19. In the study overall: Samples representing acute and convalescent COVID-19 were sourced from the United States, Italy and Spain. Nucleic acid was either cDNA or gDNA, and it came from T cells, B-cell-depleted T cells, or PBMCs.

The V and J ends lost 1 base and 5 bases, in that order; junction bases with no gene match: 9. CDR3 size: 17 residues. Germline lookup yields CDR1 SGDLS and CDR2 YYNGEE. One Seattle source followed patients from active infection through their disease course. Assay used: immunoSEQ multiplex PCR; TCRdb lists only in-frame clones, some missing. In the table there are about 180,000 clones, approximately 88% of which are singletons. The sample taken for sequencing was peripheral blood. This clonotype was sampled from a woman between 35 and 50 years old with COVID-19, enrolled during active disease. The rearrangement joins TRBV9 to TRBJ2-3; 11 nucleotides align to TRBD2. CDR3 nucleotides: TGTGCCAGCAGCGTATTAAATAGCGGGGGGGCAGGAGATACGCAGTATTTT. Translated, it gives CASSVLNSGGAGDTQYF.